The 12 T cell receptor beta chains in this list originate from one sample, sequenced in a study of blood T cell repertoires in COVID-19 (dated by TCRdb to the early 2020s). Library preparation employed the immunoSEQ multiplex PCR assay. The table was pulled from immuneACCESS by TCRdb, which kept in-frame rearrangements only. Such tables lose some clones; where checked, under half of the loss comes from unresolved V genes, and the rest has no known cause. This sample holds just over 250,000 clones; about 88% were observed only once. The top ten hold over 4% of the sample. Sequenced input: peripheral blood. These receptors were collected from a man aged 55 to 70 who had recovered from COVID-19.

Only a few counts were recorded for this clone. The gene calls are TRBV5-8 and TRBJ1-2; perhaps TRBD1 as D (6 bases). CDR3 length: 14 amino acids. V lost 2 bases, J lost 4 bases, and 12 bases lay in between. The germline CDR1 and CDR2 sequences are SGHTS and YDEGEE. Here the CDR3 DNA reads TGTGCCAGCAGCTTATACACAGGGACCTATGGCTACACCTTC. Its translation: CASSLYTGTYGYTF.

The chain combines TRBV5-6 with TRBJ2-2; D gene unclear. The germline gives CDR1 SGHDT, CDR2 YYEEEE. CDR3 length: 15 amino acids. Trimming removed 4 bases at V and 2 bases at J, with 12 bases between. The CDR3 coding sequence is TGTGCCAGCAGCATCGGAGCCCTTAACACCGGGGAGCTGTTTTTT. Amino acids: CASSIGALNTGELFF.

Note on this clone: Other DNA variants within this sample encode the same CDR3. The rearrangement joins TRBV5-4 to TRBJ1-5; TRBD1 matches at 10 bases. The CDR3 totals 14 residues. The germline gives CDR1 SGHNT, CDR2 YYREEE (reference sequence). With V trimmed by 4 bases and J by 4 bases, 2 bases remained unmatched. As DNA, the CDR3 is TGTGCCAGCAGCGTGGACAGGGGGAATCAGCCCCAGCATTTT. This encodes CASSVDRGNQPQHF.

This sequence joins TRBV11-3 and TRBJ2-1, with 7 bases fitting TRBD2. V was clipped by 3 bases and J by 7 bases; unmatched bases: 6. Germline CDR1 and CDR2: SGHNT and YENEEA. The CDR3 consists of 14 residues. The CDR3, as DNA: TGTGCCAGCAGCTTGGGACGACTAGCAAATGAGCAGTTCTTC. It translates to CASSLGRLANEQFF.

The chain has TRBV19 and TRBJ1-2; TRBD1 matches 9 bases. CDR3 size: 16 residues. V lost 4 bases to trimming and J lost 8 bases; unmatched junction nucleotides: 14. Per the germline V gene, CDR1 is LNHDA and CDR2 is SQIVND (reference sequence). CDR3: CASSTASQGAVEGYTF. CDR3 in DNA: TGTGCCAGTAGTACTGCGTCACAGGGGGCCGTGGAGGGCTACACCTTC.

The chain combines TRBV27 with TRBJ2-3; D is possibly TRBD1 (6 bases). Germline V CDR1 and CDR2: MNHEY, SMNVEV (reference sequence). The CDR3 extends over 15 amino acids. V dropped 6 bases and J dropped 3 bases, with 16 bases sitting between them. The CDR3 region is CASSERGTGTDTQYF. The DNA of the CDR3 is TGTGCCAGCAGCGAAAGGGGGACGGGAACAGATACGCAGTATTTT.

The chain is built from TRBV5-6 and TRBJ2-2; TRBD2 aligns across 13 bases. The ends lost 4 bases at V and 2 bases at J; junction bases unmatched: 8. Germline assignment: CDR1 SGHDT and CDR2 YYEEEE. This CDR3 comprises 18 residues. Here the CDR3 DNA reads TGTGCCAGCAGCCCGCCGGGACTAGCGGGGATAAACACCGGGGAGCTGTTTTTT. This encodes CASSPPGLAGINTGELFF.

The rearrangement links TRBV3-1 (or the pseudogene TRBV3-2) to TRBJ1-1; D is unresolved. The germline V gene has CDR1 LGHDT and CDR2 YNNKEL (reference sequence). Trimming stripped 1 base from V and 5 bases from J, with 11 bases between. The CDR3 has 14 residues. The CDR3 DNA is TGTGCCAGCAGCCAAGTCCGGGTGGGTACTGAAGCTTTCTTT. Translating gives CASSQVRVGTEAFF.

The CDR3 loop reads CASSAYPGAGELFF. DNA of the CDR3: TGCGCCAGCAGCGCCTACCCGGGGGCCGGGGAGCTGTTTTTT. This sequence joins TRBV5-1 and TRBJ2-2, with D possibly matching TRBD2 (6 bases). Germline V gives CDR1 SGHRS, CDR2 YFSETQ. The CDR3 is 14 amino acids. The V end was cut by 4 bases, the J end by 6 bases, with 13 bases between.

This clone is a singleton in its sample. The rearrangement joins TRBV4-2 to TRBJ1-5, with 7 nucleotides matching TRBD1. The V and J ends lost 4 bases and 1 base, in that order; junction bases with no gene match: 7. The CDR3 extends over 16 amino acids. Germline lookup yields CDR1 LGHNA and CDR2 YNFKEQ. The CDR3 coding sequence is TGTGCCAGCAGCCCCCAGACAGGGCTGAGCAATCAGCCCCAGCATTTT. It encodes CASSPQTGLSNQPQHF.

On this clone: This sample includes further DNA sequences coding for the same CDR3. V gene TRBV5-1 combines with J gene TRBJ2-7; weak D call: TRBD2 (5 bases). CDR3 length: 13 residues. Germline V gives CDR1 SGHRS, CDR2 YFSETQ. V was trimmed by 0 bases and J by 7 bases, leaving 11 bases between them. DNA of the CDR3: TGCGCCAGCAGCTTGGCCGGGGTGTATGAGCAGTACTTC. Translating gives CASSLAGVYEQYF.

The V call is TRBV5-1, the J call TRBJ2-2, with a weak D call TRBD2 (5 bases). CDR3 length equals 17 residues. V gave up 1 base and J gave up 2 bases, with 15 bases separating them. Germline-derived CDR1 and CDR2 are SGHRS and YFSETQ. In DNA, the CDR3 is TGCGCCAGCAGCTTGAAAGGCGGGCCAACTAACACCGGGGAGCTGTTTTTT. Residues: CASSLKGGPTNTGELFF.